This passage covers 25 T cell receptor beta chains from one sample sequenced in a study of T cell repertoires in cytomegalovirus infection. MiXCR, run by TCRdb on the reads, gives a single entry per CDR3 protein. The sample lists around 750,000 distinct CDR3 sequences; approximately 29% were seen once. No antigen has been identified for these receptors. The starting material was cultured CD8+ T cells from PBMCs, obtained from culture after CMV antigen stimulation. These receptors were taken from a human donor in good health (CMV status not recorded). Some clones in this sample may be carry-over from other donors' samples.

This clonotype was picked up a small number of times. The chain joins TRBV7-9 to TRBJ1-2; D is perhaps TRBD1 (6 bases). Deletions cut 5 bases from V and 3 bases from J, with 13 bases between. Germline V gives CDR1 SEHNR, CDR2 FQNEAQ (reference sequence). The CDR3 is 14 amino acids. The CDR3 region is CASSPPQGHYGYTF. The CDR3 bases are TGTGCCAGCAGCCCCCCACAGGGCCACTATGGCTACACCTTC.

This clonotype was counted ten times or more. The gene calls are TRBV7-9 and TRBJ2-7; D not certain. CDR3 length equals 14 residues. The V and J ends lost 6 bases and 4 bases respectively, with 16 bases between them. Germline lookup yields CDR1 SEHNR and CDR2 FQNEAQ (reference sequence). The CDR3 DNA follows: TGTGCCAGCAGTACTCCCCCGCGAGTTTACGAGCAGTACGTC. It yields the protein CASSTPPRVYEQYV.

This clonotype was observed a handful of times. The chain joins TRBV29-1 to TRBJ2-5, with D possibly TRBD1 on 5 matching bases. The V gene lost 3 bases and the J gene lost 3 bases, with 11 bases spanning the gap. CDR1 is SQVTM and CDR2 is ANQGSEA in the germline V gene. This CDR3 comprises 13 residues. CDR3 protein: CSVEARVEETQYF. CDR3 DNA sequence: TGCAGCGTTGAGGCCAGGGTGGAAGAGACCCAGTACTTC. Full variable domain (rest looked up from reference TRBV29-1 and TRBJ2-5): SAVISQKPSRDICQRGTSLTIQCQVDSQVTMMFWYRQQPGQSLTLIATANQGSEATYESGFVIDKFPISRPNLTFSTLTVSNMSPEDSSIYLCSVEARVEETQYFGPGTRLLVL.

The chain combines TRBV5-1 with TRBJ2-3; maybe TRBD2 (5 bases). Germline loops: CDR1 SGHRS, CDR2 YFSETQ. V gave up 0 bases and J gave up 1 base, with 12 bases separating them. The CDR3 consists of 16 residues. The chain's CDR3 is CASSLGLGDGTDTQYF. Written as DNA, the CDR3 is TGCGCCAGCAGCTTGGGTTTGGGAGATGGCACAGATACGCAGTATTTT.

This clonotype has only a few counts. J is TRBJ2-5 and V is TRBV6-5; D is uncertain. Trimming took 0 bases from V and 0 from J, leaving 8 bases between them. The CDR3 spans 15 residues. The germline CDR1 and CDR2 sequences are MNHEY and SVGAGI. The CDR3 DNA is TGTGCCAGCAGTTACTCGAATGGGTACCAAGAGACCCAGTACTTC. It is translated as CASSYSNGYQETQYF.

The chain couples TRBV6-2 or TRBV6-3 to TRBJ2-7, with D possibly matching TRBD1 (6 bases). The CDR3 sequence is 15 residues long. V was clipped by 8 bases and J by 3 bases, with 20 bases between them. Germline assignment: CDR1 MNHEY and CDR2 SVGEGT. CDR3 residues: CASSLRPQGRYEQYV. DNA of the CDR3: TGTGCCAGCTCCCTCAGGCCACAGGGTCGCTACGAGCAGTACGTC.

The chain has TRBV14 and TRBJ1-3; 7 nucleotides agree with TRBD1. After removal of 0 bases from V and 3 bases from J, the junction contained 5 bases not matched to a gene. The CDR3 has 16 amino acids. Germline V CDR1 and CDR2: SGHDN, FVKESK. CDR3 protein: CASSQEKGAVGNTIYF. As DNA, the CDR3 is TGTGCCAGCAGCCAAGAAAAGGGGGCGGTTGGAAACACCATATATTTT.

The gene calls are TRBV2 and TRBJ1-4; TRBD1 matches at 11 bases. The CDR3 spans 14 residues. V shed 10 bases, J shed 7 bases, and the junction held 8 bases outside the gene matches. Per the germline V gene, CDR1 is SNHLY and CDR2 is FYNNEI. The chain's CDR3 is CATSDRGRSEKLFF. The CDR3 coding sequence is TGTGCCACCTCGGACAGGGGGCGTAGTGAAAAACTGTTTTTT.

The V call is TRBV20-1, the J call TRBJ2-1; 9 nucleotides line up with TRBD1. In germline, CDR1 is DFQATT, CDR2 SNEGSKA (reference sequence). The CDR3 contains 15 residues. V was clipped by 8 bases and J by 2 bases; unmatched bases: 10. CDR3 protein: CSSRPRDRAYNEQFF. The CDR3 DNA reads as TGCAGTTCCAGACCCCGGGACAGGGCCTACAATGAGCAGTTCTTC.

The J gene is TRBJ2-2, the V gene TRBV18; D uncertain. This CDR3 is 15 amino acids long. Germline lookup yields CDR1 KGHSH and CDR2 LQKENI. Trimming removed 2 bases from V and 0 bases from J, with 7 bases in between. Here the CDR3 DNA reads TGTGCCAGCTCACCAGAAAGGGCGAACACCGGGGAGCTGTTTTTT. It translates to CASSPERANTGELFF.

V and J are TRBV11-2 and TRBJ2-1, with D hard to call. The V end was cut by 4 bases, the J end by 0 bases, with 7 bases between. CDR3 length: 14 residues. CDR1 and CDR2 from the germline V gene are SGHAT and FQNNGV. In nucleotides, the CDR3 is TGTGCCAGCAGCTCACATAGCTCCTACAATGAGCAGTTCTTC. It yields the protein CASSSHSSYNEQFF.

This clonotype was picked up a small number of times. This chain links TRBV4-1 with TRBJ1-1; D gene unclear. Trimming took off 4 bases at V and 4 bases at J, with 13 bases between the two ends. The CDR3 has 14 residues. Germline V gives CDR1 MGHRA, CDR2 YSYEKL. The CDR3 reads CASSLAGRFTEAFF. CDR3 DNA sequence: TGCGCCAGCAGCCTAGCCGGGAGATTCACTGAAGCTTTCTTT.

This clonotype was counted a few times. The chain couples TRBV27 to TRBJ2-7; 9 nucleotides align to TRBD1. Trimming at V came to 5 bases and at J to 4 bases, leaving 6 bases not matched to a gene. Germline lookup yields CDR1 MNHEY and CDR2 SMNVEV (reference sequence). CDR3 length: 14 residues. CDR3 region: CASSAPGQGYEQYF. DNA of the CDR3: TGTGCCAGCAGTGCCCCGGGACAGGGTTACGAGCAGTACTTC.

The table lists this clonotype with many counts. In DNA form, the CDR3 reads TGTGCCAGCAGCCCGGGGGCCCTCGGGTATTTT. It encodes CASSPGALGYF. The genes are TRBV7-8 and TRBJ2-3, with D possibly called TRBD1 or TRBD2 (6 bases each). This CDR3 has 11 residues. CDR1 SGHVS and CDR2 FQNEAQ come from the germline V gene. V lost 5 bases, J lost 14 bases, and 14 bases lay in between.

The rearrangement uses TRBV20-1 and TRBJ1-5; D remains unclear. The V end was cut by 2 bases, the J end by 3 bases, with 8 bases between. This CDR3 is built from 13 residues. Looked up from germline, CDR1 is DFQATT and CDR2 is SNEGSKA (reference sequence). The CDR3 is CSARLGINQPQHF. As DNA, the CDR3 is TGCAGTGCTAGACTGGGGATCAATCAGCCCCAGCATTTT.

About this clonotype itself: Since a much larger clone is just one base distant, this may be a read error. The chain links TRBV28 to TRBJ1-1, with D possibly TRBD1 on 6 matching bases. The CDR3 is made up of 14 amino acids. CDR1 and CDR2 (germline): MDHEN, SYDVKM. Trimming removed 5 bases at V and 1 base at J, with 11 bases between. CDR3 bases: TGTGCCAGCAGTCTTCAGGGGTCGAACACTGAAGCTTTCTTT. Protein sequence: CASSLQGSNTEAFF.

Ten or more counts support this clonotype. The CDR3 DNA follows: TGTGCCAGCAGCCCTAGGGGAAGGCTTCTTGAAAACACAGATACGCAGTATTTT. This translates into CASSPRGRLLENTDTQYF. This chain links TRBV7-6 with TRBJ2-3, with D maybe TRBD1 (5 bases). Germline lookup yields CDR1 SGHVS and CDR2 FNYEAQ. The length of the CDR3 is 18 residues. V gave up 5 bases and J gave up 2 bases, with 23 bases separating them.

In its sample, this clonotype was seen many times. The CDR3 loop reads CASSLPGGSTEAFF. The CDR3 DNA is TGTGCCAGCAGCTTGCCCGGGGGAAGCACTGAAGCTTTCTTT. The genes are TRBV7-6 and TRBJ1-1; a weak D match, TRBD1 (5 bases). This CDR3 is built from 14 residues. V was cut by 3 bases and J by 4 bases, with 12 bases left in between. Germline lookup yields CDR1 SGHVS and CDR2 FNYEAQ.

This clonotype turned up a few times. The chain couples TRBV15 to TRBJ1-5; D gene unclear. V was shortened by 0 bases and J by 2 bases, with 11 bases between the two germline ends. Germline-derived CDR1 and CDR2 are LNHNV and YYDKDF (reference sequence). This CDR3 contains 16 residues. The CDR3 is CATSREEAGGNQPQHF. CDR3 sequence (DNA): TGTGCCACCAGCAGAGAGGAGGCCGGCGGCAATCAGCCCCAGCATTTT.

The V call is TRBV4-1, the J call TRBJ2-7; no firm D call. This CDR3 comprises 15 residues. Germline-derived CDR1 and CDR2 are MGHRA and YSYEKL. V lost 3 bases and J 4 bases, leaving 16 bases between the germline ends. CDR3 sequence: CASSHPDGGKYEQYF. The CDR3 DNA sequence: TGCGCCAGCAGCCATCCGGACGGTGGAAAATACGAGCAGTACTTC.

This clonotype was detected ten times or more. The chain employs TRBV7-8 and TRBJ2-3; either TRBD1 or TRBD2 may fit D (5 bases each). The germline V and J ends were trimmed by 1 base and 6 bases, with 11 bases remaining between them. Germline CDR1 and CDR2: SGHVS and FQNEAQ. CDR3 size: 14 residues. The CDR3 spells CASSLVVREDTQYF. DNA for the CDR3: TGTGCCAGCAGCTTAGTTGTCAGGGAGGATACGCAGTATTTT.

The chain combines TRBV6-6 with TRBJ1-1, with a weak D call TRBD1 (6 bases). CDR3 length: 17 amino acids. The V end was cut by 0 bases, the J end by 1 base, with 15 bases between. CDR1 and CDR2 (germline): MNHNY, SVGAGI (reference sequence). The CDR3: CASSYSLRQGTNTEAFF. The CDR3 coding sequence is TGTGCCAGCAGTTACTCGTTACGGCAGGGGACGAACACTGAAGCTTTCTTT.

DNA of the CDR3: TGTGCCAGCTGGGAGAACACTGAAGCTTTCTTT. Residues: CASWENTEAFF. The rearrangement joins TRBV5-5 to TRBJ1-1; D is unresolved. The length of the CDR3 is 11 residues. Trimming removed 7 bases from V and 1 base from J, with 5 bases in between. CDR1 and CDR2 from the germline V gene are SGHKS and YYEKEE (reference sequence). Complete variable domain (other parts from reference TRBV5-5 and TRBJ1-1): DAGVTQSPTHLIKTRGQQVTLRCSPISGHKSVSWYQQVLGQGPQFIFQYYEKEERGRGNFPDRFSARQFPNYSSELNVNALLLGDSALYLCASWENTEAFFGQGTRLTVV.

The V and J genes are TRBV7-6 and TRBJ2-7, with 8 bases identical to TRBD2. Trimming cost V 1 base and J 4 bases; bases outside gene matches: 9. The germline gives CDR1 SGHVS, CDR2 FNYEAQ. This CDR3 has 16 residues. Here the CDR3 DNA reads TGTGCCAGCAGCTTAGAGCCTAGCGGGTCGGTATACGAGCAGTACTTC. The encoded protein is CASSLEPSGSVYEQYF.

The CDR3 bases are TGTGCCAGCAAAACTACAGATACGCAGTATTTT. Protein product: CASKTTDTQYF. The chain carries TRBV7-9 and TRBJ2-3; D remains unclear. Germline V gene sequence: CDR1 SEHNR, CDR2 FQNEAQ (reference sequence). The length of the CDR3 is 11 residues. Trimming took 7 bases from V and 3 from J, leaving 5 bases between them.